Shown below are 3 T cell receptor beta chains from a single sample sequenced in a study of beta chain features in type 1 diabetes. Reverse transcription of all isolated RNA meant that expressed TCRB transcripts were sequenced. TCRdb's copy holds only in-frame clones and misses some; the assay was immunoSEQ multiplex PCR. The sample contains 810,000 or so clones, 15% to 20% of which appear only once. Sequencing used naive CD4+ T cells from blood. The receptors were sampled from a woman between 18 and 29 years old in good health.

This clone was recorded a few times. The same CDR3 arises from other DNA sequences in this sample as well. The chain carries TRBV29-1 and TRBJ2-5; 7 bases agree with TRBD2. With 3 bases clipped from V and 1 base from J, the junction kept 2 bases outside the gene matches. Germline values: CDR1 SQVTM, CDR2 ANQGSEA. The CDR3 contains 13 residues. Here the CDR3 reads CSVDTSAQETQYF. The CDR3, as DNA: TGCAGCGTTGATACTAGCGCCCAAGAGACCCAGTACTTC. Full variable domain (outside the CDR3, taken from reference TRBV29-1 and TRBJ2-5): SAVISQKPSRDICQRGTSLTIQCQVDSQVTMMFWYRQQPGQSLTLIATANQGSEATYESGFVIDKFPISRPNLTFSTLTVSNMSPEDSSIYLCSVDTSAQETQYFGPGTRLLVL.

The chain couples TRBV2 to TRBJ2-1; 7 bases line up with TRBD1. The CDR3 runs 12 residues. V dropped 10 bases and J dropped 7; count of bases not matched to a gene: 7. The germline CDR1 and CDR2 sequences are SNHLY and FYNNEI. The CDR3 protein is CATDRVRNEQFF. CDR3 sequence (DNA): TGTGCCACCGACAGGGTTCGGAATGAGCAGTTCTTC. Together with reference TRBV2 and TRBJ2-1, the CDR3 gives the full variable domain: EPEVTQTPSHQVTQMGQEVILRCVPISNHLYFYWYRQILGQKVEFLVSFYNNEISEKSEIFDDQFSVERPDGSNFTLKIRSTKLEDSAMYFCATDRVRNEQFFGPGTRLTVL.

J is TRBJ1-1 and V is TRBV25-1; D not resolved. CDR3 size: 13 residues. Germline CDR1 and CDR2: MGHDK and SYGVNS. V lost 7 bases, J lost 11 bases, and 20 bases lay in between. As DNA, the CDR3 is TGTGCCAGCAAGGGATCAACAACTTTGCGTGCTTTCTTT. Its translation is CASKGSTTLRAFF.